The rows below give T cell receptor beta chains drawn from one sample of a study of human T cells and chemical hapten exposure. TCRdb re-derived calls from the RACE reads in MiXCR, one entry per CDR3 protein. The top ten hold 2.5% to 3.5% of the sample, which has under 200,000 distinct CDR3 sequences, 25% to 30% seen once. This specimen consisted of whole blood, obtained in connection with sensitization to the hapten diphenylcyclopropenone (DPC). These receptors were collected from a woman younger than 45 with alopecia areata. Some clones in this sample may be carry-over from other donors' samples. Each CDR3 is given with its conserved first and last residue. The D gene is left open where the match is weak. Expanded clones are given a class, and other clones once, few, many or no size at all.

D gene: TRBD1
clone size: few
V gene: TRBV7-2
J gene: TRBJ1-5
CDR3 DNA: TGTGCCAGCAACCCACAGGGGTCGGCTCAGCCCCAGCATTTT
CDR3 protein: CASNPQGSAQPQHF

D gene: .
clone size: .
V gene: TRBV29-1
J gene: TRBJ1-2
CDR3 DNA: TGCAGCGTTGAAGATGGAAGTTCGTATGGCTACACCTTC
CDR3 protein: CSVEDGSSYGYTF

D gene: TRBD2
clone size: .
V gene: TRBV5-1
J gene: TRBJ2-3
CDR3 DNA: TGCGCCAGCAGCTTGCCCGGACTAGCGGGGTCAGATACGCAGTATTTT
CDR3 protein: CASSLPGLAGSDTQYF

D gene: .
clone size: .
V gene: TRBV5-1
J gene: TRBJ2-5
CDR3 DNA: TGCGCCAGCAGCTTGGCTGTTGGATCAGAGACCCAGTACTTC
CDR3 protein: CASSLAVGSETQYF

D gene: TRBD1
clone size: .
V gene: TRBV18
J gene: TRBJ2-2
CDR3 DNA: TGTGCCAGCTCACCCGGGACAGGAAGAACCGGGGAGCTGTTTTTT
CDR3 protein: CASSPGTGRTGELFF

D gene: .
clone size: many
V gene: TRBV7-9
J gene: TRBJ1-1
CDR3 DNA: TGTGCCAGCAGCTTGCAAGTTAACACTGAAGCTTTCTTT
CDR3 protein: CASSLQVNTEAFF

D gene: TRBD1
clone size: few
V gene: TRBV6-6
J gene: TRBJ1-2
CDR3 DNA: TGTGCCAGCAGTTACACAGGGACAGGGGGGGGCGGCTACACCTTC
CDR3 protein: CASSYTGTGGGGYTF

D gene: .
clone size: .
V gene: TRBV3-1
J gene: TRBJ2-1
CDR3 DNA: TGTGCCAGCAGCCAAGTAGAGGCGAACAATGAGCAGTTCTTC
CDR3 protein: CASSQVEANNEQFF

D gene: .
clone size: .
V gene: TRBV7-2
J gene: TRBJ2-5
CDR3 DNA: TGTGCCAGCAGCCAAAGGGCACAAGAGACCCAGTACTTC
CDR3 protein: CASSQRAQETQYF

D gene: .
clone size: .
V gene: TRBV7-3
J gene: TRBJ1-1
CDR3 DNA: TGTGCCAGCAGGAGGGGCTTGGACACTGAAGCTTTCTTT
CDR3 protein: CASRRGLDTEAFF

D gene: .
clone size: few
V gene: TRBV29-1
J gene: TRBJ1-1
CDR3 DNA: TGCAGCGTAACCGGGGTGGGCACTGAAGCTTTCTTT
CDR3 protein: CSVTGVGTEAFF

D gene: .
clone size: .
V gene: TRBV5-1
J gene: TRBJ1-1
CDR3 DNA: TGCGCCAGCAGCTTGAGTAGGAACACTGAAGCTTTCTTT
CDR3 protein: CASSLSRNTEAFF

D gene: .
clone size: few
V gene: TRBV20-1
J gene: TRBJ1-1
CDR3 DNA: TGCAGTGCTCGTTTGAGCACTGAAGCTTTCTTT
CDR3 protein: CSARLSTEAFF

D gene: .
clone size: few
V gene: TRBV4-3
J gene: TRBJ2-7
CDR3 DNA: TGCGCCAGCAGCCAAGAAGTCCTAGCGACCTCCGAGCAGTACTTC
CDR3 protein: CASSQEVLATSEQYF

D gene: TRBD1
clone size: few
V gene: TRBV5-1
J gene: TRBJ1-2
CDR3 DNA: TGCGCCAGCAGCTTTACAGGGGCAAGTGGCTACACCTTC
CDR3 protein: CASSFTGASGYTF

D gene: TRBD2
clone size: .
V gene: TRBV20-1
J gene: TRBJ2-1
CDR3 DNA: TGCAGTGCAAACTCGGGGAGCGGGGCTCTGGATGAGCAGTTCTTC
CDR3 protein: CSANSGSGALDEQFF

D gene: TRBD1
clone size: few
V gene: TRBV4-3
J gene: TRBJ1-4
CDR3 DNA: TGCGCCAGCAGCCAAGAAGAAGTCAGGGGGCACGAAAAACTGTTTTTT
CDR3 protein: CASSQEEVRGHEKLFF

D gene: .
clone size: few
V gene: TRBV7-6
J gene: TRBJ1-6
CDR3 DNA: TGTGCCAGCAGCTTATCGGTGCAGGGGCTTGGTTCTGATTCACCCCTCCACTTT
CDR3 protein: CASSLSVQGLGSDSPLHF

D gene: .
clone size: .
V gene: TRBV7-8
J gene: TRBJ2-3
CDR3 DNA: TGTGCCAGCAGCTTACAGTCCGGCACAGATACGCAGTATTTT
CDR3 protein: CASSLQSGTDTQYF

D gene: .
clone size: .
V gene: TRBV5-1
J gene: TRBJ2-7
CDR3 DNA: TGCGCCAGCAGCTTGGAGGCCTCCGGGTCAGGAGGCGACGAGCAGTACTTC
CDR3 protein: CASSLEASGSGGDEQYF

D gene: .
clone size: few
V gene: TRBV4-1
J gene: TRBJ2-6
CDR3 DNA: TGCGCCAGCAGCCAAGCCTCCCTGGGGTCTGGGGCCAACGTCCTGACTTTC
CDR3 protein: CASSQASLGSGANVLTF

D gene: .
clone size: few
V gene: TRBV2
J gene: TRBJ2-7
CDR3 DNA: TGTGCCAGCAGTTCCCTGGCAGGGGGGTCCCACGAGCAGTACTTC
CDR3 protein: CASSSLAGGSHEQYF

D gene: TRBD1
clone size: few
V gene: TRBV10-3
J gene: TRBJ1-4
CDR3 DNA: TGTGCCACCGGTCCCCGACAGGGGCCAAATGAAAAACTGTTTTTT
CDR3 protein: CATGPRQGPNEKLFF

D gene: TRBD2
clone size: .
V gene: TRBV6-5
J gene: TRBJ2-5
CDR3 DNA: TGTGCCAGCAGTTACTCGGTGTTGGGTAGCGGGGGGTCAAAGACCCAGTACTTC
CDR3 protein: CASSYSVLGSGGSKTQYF

D gene: .
clone size: few
V gene: TRBV25-1
J gene: TRBJ2-7
CDR3 DNA: TGTGCCAGCAGTGAGGCCCACGAGCAGTACTTC
CDR3 protein: CASSEAHEQYF

D gene: .
clone size: few
V gene: TRBV12-3/TRBV12-4
J gene: TRBJ1-5
CDR3 DNA: TGTGCCAGCAGTTGGGGTCAGGAAGTCGGACAGCCCCAGCATTTT
CDR3 protein: CASSWGQEVGQPQHF

D gene: .
clone size: .
V gene: TRBV9
J gene: TRBJ2-7
CDR3 DNA: TGTGCCAGCAGCCGAGAAGACAGATCCCACGAGCAGTACTTC
CDR3 protein: CASSREDRSHEQYF

D gene: .
clone size: .
V gene: TRBV20-1
J gene: TRBJ1-1
CDR3 DNA: TGCAGTGCTAGGCGGGACGGGGTTTCGAACACTGAAGCTTTCTTT
CDR3 protein: CSARRDGVSNTEAFF

D gene: TRBD1
clone size: .
V gene: TRBV28
J gene: TRBJ1-2
CDR3 DNA: TGTGCCAGCAGACCGGGACAGGTGGTTAACTATGGCTACACCTTC
CDR3 protein: CASRPGQVVNYGYTF

D gene: .
clone size: few
V gene: TRBV5-6
J gene: TRBJ1-4
CDR3 DNA: TGTGCCAGCAGCAGCAGTGTTTTGGATGATCTTCTGTTTTTT
CDR3 protein: CASSSSVLDDLLFF

D gene: .
clone size: .
V gene: TRBV7-9
J gene: TRBJ2-1
CDR3 DNA: TGTGCCAGCAGATCTACTAGGCCCTACAATGAGCAGTTCTTC
CDR3 protein: CASRSTRPYNEQFF

D gene: .
clone size: many
V gene: TRBV6-2/TRBV6-3
J gene: TRBJ1-1
CDR3 DNA: TGTGCCAGCAGTTACCAGGTGAACACTGAAGCTTTCTTT
CDR3 protein: CASSYQVNTEAFF

D gene: .
clone size: .
V gene: TRBV20-1
J gene: TRBJ2-2
CDR3 DNA: TGCAGTGCCGCCCGGGAGCTCAGGGAGCTGTTTTTT
CDR3 protein: CSAARELRELFF

D gene: .
clone size: .
V gene: TRBV5-1
J gene: TRBJ1-6
CDR3 DNA: TGCGCCAGCAGCTTGGGGGAACATAATTCACCCCTCCACTTT
CDR3 protein: CASSLGEHNSPLHF

D gene: TRBD2
clone size: few
V gene: TRBV20-1
J gene: TRBJ2-2
CDR3 DNA: TGCAGTGCTCGTAGCGGGACCGGCGGGGAGCTGTTTTTT
CDR3 protein: CSARSGTGGELFF

D gene: TRBD2
clone size: .
V gene: TRBV7-9
J gene: TRBJ2-3
CDR3 DNA: TGTGCCAGCAGCTTAGCAGGACTAGTGATTTATACGCAGTATTTT
CDR3 protein: CASSLAGLVIYTQYF

D gene: TRBD2
clone size: .
V gene: TRBV7-8
J gene: TRBJ2-7
CDR3 DNA: TGTGCCAGCAGCTTAAGGACTAGTCACGAGCAGTACTTC
CDR3 protein: CASSLRTSHEQYF

D gene: .
clone size: .
V gene: TRBV12-3/TRBV12-4
J gene: TRBJ2-5
CDR3 DNA: TGTGCCAGCAGTTTAGGTGCGAGCTCGGGAGTTCAACAAGAGACCCAGTACTTC
CDR3 protein: CASSLGASSGVQQETQYF

D gene: TRBD1
clone size: few
V gene: TRBV28
J gene: TRBJ1-1
CDR3 DNA: TGTGCCAGCAGTGGACAGGCCTCAGGGGACGCTGAAGCTTTCTTT
CDR3 protein: CASSGQASGDAEAFF

D gene: .
clone size: .
V gene: TRBV11-2
J gene: TRBJ1-3
CDR3 DNA: TGTGCCAGCAGCTTAAGGACCTCTGGAAACACCATATATTTT
CDR3 protein: CASSLRTSGNTIYF

D gene: TRBD1
clone size: .
V gene: TRBV29-1
J gene: TRBJ1-2
CDR3 DNA: TGCAGCGTTGGGGACAGCACCTATGGCTACACCTTC
CDR3 protein: CSVGDSTYGYTF

D gene: .
clone size: few
V gene: TRBV5-4
J gene: TRBJ2-3
CDR3 DNA: TGTGCCAGCAGCGAGGACTCCCTTACGCAGTATTTT
CDR3 protein: CASSEDSLTQYF

D gene: .
clone size: .
V gene: TRBV11-3
J gene: TRBJ2-7
CDR3 DNA: TGTGCCAGCAGCTCAGGCGGCAGAACCTACGAGCAGTACTTC
CDR3 protein: CASSSGGRTYEQYF

D gene: .
clone size: .
V gene: TRBV30
J gene: TRBJ1-6
CDR3 DNA: TGTGCCTGGAGTGCCGCGGGGAAGAATTCACCCCTCCACTTT
CDR3 protein: CAWSAAGKNSPLHF

D gene: TRBD2
clone size: .
V gene: TRBV20-1
J gene: TRBJ2-5
CDR3 DNA: TGCAGTGCTGCTAGCGGGAGGTCGTGGTGGGAGACCCAGTACTTC
CDR3 protein: CSAASGRSWWETQYF

D gene: .
clone size: .
V gene: TRBV28
J gene: TRBJ1-6
CDR3 DNA: TGTGCCAGCAGTTTCCGGACGGGGAGCTCCTATAATTCACCCCTCCACTTT
CDR3 protein: CASSFRTGSSYNSPLHF

D gene: .
clone size: few
V gene: TRBV6-5
J gene: TRBJ1-2
CDR3 DNA: TGTGCCAGCAGTTTAGGGGAGCATGGCTACACCTTC
CDR3 protein: CASSLGEHGYTF

D gene: .
clone size: .
V gene: TRBV29-1
J gene: TRBJ2-7
CDR3 DNA: TGCAGCGTACAGGGAGGGCAATCGATACCCTCGTACGAGCAGTACTTC
CDR3 protein: CSVQGGQSIPSYEQYF

D gene: .
clone size: few
V gene: TRBV6-2/TRBV6-3
J gene: TRBJ1-5
CDR3 DNA: TGTGCCACCCGGATCCGGACAGATTATCAGCCCCAGCATTTT
CDR3 protein: CATRIRTDYQPQHF

D gene: TRBD2
clone size: few
V gene: TRBV7-2
J gene: TRBJ2-5
CDR3 DNA: TGTGCCAGCAGCCGGAGACTAGCGGGGGGGGCTGAGACCCAGTACTTC
CDR3 protein: CASSRRLAGGAETQYF

D gene: TRBD1
clone size: many
V gene: TRBV29-1
J gene: TRBJ1-5
CDR3 DNA: TGCAGCGTTAAAGACAGGGGTTACAATCAGCCCCAGCATTTT
CDR3 protein: CSVKDRGYNQPQHF

D gene: .
clone size: .
V gene: TRBV6-2/TRBV6-3
J gene: TRBJ2-5
CDR3 DNA: TGTGCCAGCAGACCAGGGTCGCCGGAGACCCAGTACTTC
CDR3 protein: CASRPGSPETQYF

D gene: .
clone size: .
V gene: TRBV29-1
J gene: TRBJ2-5
CDR3 DNA: TGCAGCGTGGAACAGGGAGGGGAGACCCAGTACTTC
CDR3 protein: CSVEQGGETQYF

D gene: .
clone size: .
V gene: TRBV2
J gene: TRBJ2-2
CDR3 DNA: TGTGCCAGCAGGAAAGACGGCAACACCGGGGAGCTGTTTTTT
CDR3 protein: CASRKDGNTGELFF

D gene: .
clone size: .
V gene: TRBV20-1
J gene: TRBJ2-3
CDR3 DNA: TGCAGTGCTGTGGACTCCTTACTCACAGATACGCAGTATTTT
CDR3 protein: CSAVDSLLTDTQYF

D gene: .
clone size: .
V gene: TRBV15
J gene: TRBJ1-2
CDR3 DNA: TGTGCCACCAGCAGAGATCGAGGGCGAGGCGGTGGCTACACCTTC
CDR3 protein: CATSRDRGRGGGYTF

D gene: .
clone size: few
V gene: TRBV29-1
J gene: TRBJ2-3
CDR3 DNA: TGCAGCGTTCCCAGTCAGCACACAGATACGCAGTATTTT
CDR3 protein: CSVPSQHTDTQYF

D gene: .
clone size: .
V gene: TRBV2
J gene: TRBJ2-5
CDR3 DNA: TGTGCCAGCAGTTCCTTGGACAGTACCCAGTACTTC
CDR3 protein: CASSSLDSTQYF

D gene: .
clone size: .
V gene: TRBV5-1
J gene: TRBJ1-2
CDR3 DNA: TGCGCCAGCACCAATCGGGATAGAGGTGGCTACACCTTC
CDR3 protein: CASTNRDRGGYTF

D gene: .
clone size: .
V gene: TRBV5-1
J gene: TRBJ2-7
CDR3 DNA: TGCGCCAGCAGCTTGGCCGGAGATTCCTACGAGCAGTACTTC
CDR3 protein: CASSLAGDSYEQYF